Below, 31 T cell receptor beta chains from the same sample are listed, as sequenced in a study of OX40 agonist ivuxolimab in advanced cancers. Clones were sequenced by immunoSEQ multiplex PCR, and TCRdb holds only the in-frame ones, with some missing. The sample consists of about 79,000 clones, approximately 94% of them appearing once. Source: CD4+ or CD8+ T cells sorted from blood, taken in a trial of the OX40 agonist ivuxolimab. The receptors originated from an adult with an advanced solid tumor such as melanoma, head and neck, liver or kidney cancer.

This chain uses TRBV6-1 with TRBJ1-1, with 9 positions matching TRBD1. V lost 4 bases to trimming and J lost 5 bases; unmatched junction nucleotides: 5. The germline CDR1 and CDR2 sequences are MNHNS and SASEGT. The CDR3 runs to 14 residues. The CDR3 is CASSVGTGRTEAFF. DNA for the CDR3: TGTGCCAGCAGTGTTGGGACAGGGAGAACTGAAGCTTTCTTT.

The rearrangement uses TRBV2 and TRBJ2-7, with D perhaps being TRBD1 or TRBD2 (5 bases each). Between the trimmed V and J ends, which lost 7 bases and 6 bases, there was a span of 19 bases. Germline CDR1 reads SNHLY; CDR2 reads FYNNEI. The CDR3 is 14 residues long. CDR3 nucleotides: TGTGCCAGCATTGCGATAGGGGAGAGCTTCGAGCAGTACTTC. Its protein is CASIAIGESFEQYF.

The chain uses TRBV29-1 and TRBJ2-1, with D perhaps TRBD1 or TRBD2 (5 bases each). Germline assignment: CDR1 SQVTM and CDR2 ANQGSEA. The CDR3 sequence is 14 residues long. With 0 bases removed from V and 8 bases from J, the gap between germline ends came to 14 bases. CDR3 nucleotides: TGCAGCGTTGAAGATGAGGGGCCGTTAGATGAGCAGTTCTTC. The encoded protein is CSVEDEGPLDEQFF.

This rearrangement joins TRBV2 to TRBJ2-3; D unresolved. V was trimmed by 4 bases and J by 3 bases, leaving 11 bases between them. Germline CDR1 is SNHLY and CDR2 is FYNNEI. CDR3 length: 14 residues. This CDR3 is CASSGLGETDTQYF. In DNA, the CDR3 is TGTGCCAGCAGTGGGCTGGGTGAGACAGATACGCAGTATTTT.

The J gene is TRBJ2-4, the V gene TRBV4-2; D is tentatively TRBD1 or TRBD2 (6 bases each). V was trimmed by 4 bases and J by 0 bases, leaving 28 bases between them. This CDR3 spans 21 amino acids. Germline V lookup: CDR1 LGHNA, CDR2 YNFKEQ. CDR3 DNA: TGTGCCAGCAGCCCCGGACAGACGCTAGGCGGGACGGGGCTAGCCAAAAACATTCAGTACTTC. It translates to CASSPGQTLGGTGLAKNIQYF.

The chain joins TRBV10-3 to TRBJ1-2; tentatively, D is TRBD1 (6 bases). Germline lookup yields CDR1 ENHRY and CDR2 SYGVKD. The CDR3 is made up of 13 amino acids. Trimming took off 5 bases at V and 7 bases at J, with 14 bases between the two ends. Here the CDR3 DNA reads TGTGCCATCAGTCAACAGGGTACGACTGGCTACACCTTC. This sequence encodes CAISQQGTTGYTF.

The CDR3 DNA sequence: TGTGCCAGCAGTTTCAGTCTAGCGGGGTTCGAGCAGTACTTC. Its protein is CASSFSLAGFEQYF. This chain joins TRBV27 and TRBJ2-7; TRBD2 aligns across 9 bases. Germline CDR1 and CDR2: MNHEY and SMNVEV (reference sequence). After removal of 3 bases from V and 6 bases from J, the junction contained 6 bases not matched to a gene. The length of the CDR3 is 14 residues.

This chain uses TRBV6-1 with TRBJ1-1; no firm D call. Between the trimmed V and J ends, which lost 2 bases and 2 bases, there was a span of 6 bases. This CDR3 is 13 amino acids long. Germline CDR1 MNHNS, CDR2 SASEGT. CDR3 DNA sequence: TGTGCCAGCAGTGAAATTTCTAACACTGAAGCTTTCTTT. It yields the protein CASSEISNTEAFF.

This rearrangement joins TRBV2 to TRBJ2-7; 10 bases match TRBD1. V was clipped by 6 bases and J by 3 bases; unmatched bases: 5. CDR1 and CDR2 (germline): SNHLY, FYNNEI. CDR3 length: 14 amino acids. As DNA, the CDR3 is TGTGCCAGCAGAGCCGGGACAGGGGACTACGAGCAGTACTTC. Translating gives CASRAGTGDYEQYF.

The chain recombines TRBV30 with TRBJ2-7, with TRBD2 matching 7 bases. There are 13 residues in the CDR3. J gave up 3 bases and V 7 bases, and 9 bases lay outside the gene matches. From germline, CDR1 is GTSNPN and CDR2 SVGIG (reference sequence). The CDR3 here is CALWGGVGYEQYF. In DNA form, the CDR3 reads TGTGCCTTGTGGGGAGGGGTGGGCTACGAGCAGTACTTC.

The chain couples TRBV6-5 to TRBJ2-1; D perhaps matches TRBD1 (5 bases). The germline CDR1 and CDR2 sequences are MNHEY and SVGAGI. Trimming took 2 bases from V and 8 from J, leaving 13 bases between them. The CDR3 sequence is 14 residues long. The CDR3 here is CASSYKGDGDEQFF. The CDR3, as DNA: TGTGCCAGCAGTTACAAAGGGGATGGAGATGAGCAGTTCTTC.

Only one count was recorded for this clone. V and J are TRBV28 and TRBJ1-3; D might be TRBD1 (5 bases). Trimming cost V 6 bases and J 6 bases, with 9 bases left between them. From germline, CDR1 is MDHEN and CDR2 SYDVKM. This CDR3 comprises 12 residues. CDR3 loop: CASRRGLNTIYF. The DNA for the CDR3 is TGTGCCAGCAGACGGGGCTTAAACACCATATATTTT.

The CDR3 bases are TGTGCCAGCTCACCACCGTTTCTAGCGGGGGGGCTAACAGATACGCAGTATTTT. Translation: CASSPPFLAGGLTDTQYF. This chain joins TRBV18 and TRBJ2-3; TRBD2 agrees at 12 bases. Germline values: CDR1 KGHSH, CDR2 LQKENI. V lost 0 bases, J lost 3 bases, and 7 bases stayed unmatched. This CDR3 has 18 residues.

The CDR3 DNA reads TGTGCCAGCAGCGACATCAATGAGCAGTTCTTC. Translated: CASSDINEQFF. The genes are TRBV9 and TRBJ2-1; D not resolved. This CDR3 has 11 amino acids. Trimming shortened V by 3 bases and J by 6 bases, and 4 bases separated the two germline ends. CDR1 and CDR2 from the germline V gene are SGDLS and YYNGEE.

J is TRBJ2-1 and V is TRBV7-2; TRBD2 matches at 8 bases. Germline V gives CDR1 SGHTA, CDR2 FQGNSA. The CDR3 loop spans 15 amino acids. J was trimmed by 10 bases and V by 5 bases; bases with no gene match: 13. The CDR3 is CASSHWRGLGEEQFF. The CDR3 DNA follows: TGTGCCAGCAGCCACTGGCGGGGACTAGGGGAAGAGCAGTTCTTC.

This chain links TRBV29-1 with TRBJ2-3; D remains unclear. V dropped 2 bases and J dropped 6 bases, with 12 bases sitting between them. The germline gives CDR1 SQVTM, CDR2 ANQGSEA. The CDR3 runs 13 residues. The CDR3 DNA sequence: TGCAGCGTTGAAACCCCCGGCGGTGATACGCAGTATTTT. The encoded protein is CSVETPGGDTQYF.

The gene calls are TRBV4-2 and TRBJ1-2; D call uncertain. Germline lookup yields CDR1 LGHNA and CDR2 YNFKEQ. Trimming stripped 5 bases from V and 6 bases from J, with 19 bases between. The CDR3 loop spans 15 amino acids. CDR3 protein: CASSLVGLDPDGYTF. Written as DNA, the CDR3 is TGTGCCAGCAGCTTAGTCGGCCTGGACCCCGATGGCTACACCTTC.

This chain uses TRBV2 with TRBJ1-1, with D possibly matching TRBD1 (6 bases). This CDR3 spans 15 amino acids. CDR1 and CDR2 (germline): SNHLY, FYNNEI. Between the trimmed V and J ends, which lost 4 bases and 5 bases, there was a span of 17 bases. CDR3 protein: CASSGGGILGTEAFF. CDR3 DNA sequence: TGTGCCAGCAGTGGGGGGGGCATATTGGGAACTGAAGCTTTCTTT.

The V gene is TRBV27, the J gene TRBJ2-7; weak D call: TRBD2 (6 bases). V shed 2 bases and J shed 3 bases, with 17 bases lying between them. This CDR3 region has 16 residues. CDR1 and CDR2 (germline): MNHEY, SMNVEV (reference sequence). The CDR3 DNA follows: TGTGCCAGCAGTTTAACCGGCGGGGTGGGCGACTACGAGCAGTACTTC. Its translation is CASSLTGGVGDYEQYF.

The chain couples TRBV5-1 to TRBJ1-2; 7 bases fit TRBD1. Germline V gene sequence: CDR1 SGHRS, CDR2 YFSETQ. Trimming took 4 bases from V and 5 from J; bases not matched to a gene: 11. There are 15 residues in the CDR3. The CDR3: CASSRTGTEVYGYTF. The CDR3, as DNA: TGCGCCAGCAGCCGAACTGGGACAGAAGTTTATGGCTACACCTTC.

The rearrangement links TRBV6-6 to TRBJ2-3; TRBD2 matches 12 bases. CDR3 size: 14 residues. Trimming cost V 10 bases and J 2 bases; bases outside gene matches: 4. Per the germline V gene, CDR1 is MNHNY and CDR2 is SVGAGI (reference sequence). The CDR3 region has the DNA TGTGCCACCGGACTAGCGGGGAACACAGATACGCAGTATTTT. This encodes CATGLAGNTDTQYF.

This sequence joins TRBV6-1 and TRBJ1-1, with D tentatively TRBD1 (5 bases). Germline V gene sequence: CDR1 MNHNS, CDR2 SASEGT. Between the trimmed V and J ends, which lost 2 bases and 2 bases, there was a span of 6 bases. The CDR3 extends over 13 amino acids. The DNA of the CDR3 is TGTGCCAGCAGTGAAAGGACAAACACTGAAGCTTTCTTT. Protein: CASSERTNTEAFF.

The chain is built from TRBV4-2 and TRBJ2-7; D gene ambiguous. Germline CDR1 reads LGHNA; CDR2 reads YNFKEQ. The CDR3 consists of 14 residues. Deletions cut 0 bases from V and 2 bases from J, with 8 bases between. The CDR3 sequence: CASSQEASTYEQYF. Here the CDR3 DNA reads TGTGCCAGCAGCCAAGAGGCTAGTACCTACGAGCAGTACTTC.

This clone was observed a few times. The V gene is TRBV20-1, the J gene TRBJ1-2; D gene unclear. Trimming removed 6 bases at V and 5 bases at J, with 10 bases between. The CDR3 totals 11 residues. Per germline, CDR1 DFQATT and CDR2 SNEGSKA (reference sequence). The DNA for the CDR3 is TGCAGTGCCTGGACGAATTATGGCTACACCTTC. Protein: CSAWTNYGYTF.

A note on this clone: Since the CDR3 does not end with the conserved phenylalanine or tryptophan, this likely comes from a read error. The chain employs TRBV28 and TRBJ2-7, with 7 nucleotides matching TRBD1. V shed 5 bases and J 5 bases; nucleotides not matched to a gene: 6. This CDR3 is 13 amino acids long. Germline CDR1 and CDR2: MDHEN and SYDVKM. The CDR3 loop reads CASSTFTGDEQYL. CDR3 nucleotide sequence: TGTGCCAGCAGTACCTTCACAGGGGACGAGCAGTACCTC.

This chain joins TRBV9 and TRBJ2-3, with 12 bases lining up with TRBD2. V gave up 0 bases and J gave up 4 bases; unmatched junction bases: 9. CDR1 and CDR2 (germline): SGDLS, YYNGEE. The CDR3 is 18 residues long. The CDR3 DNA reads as TGTGCCAGCAGCGTAGTGGCTAGCGGGGGGGCCGGGCCAGATACGCAGTATTTT. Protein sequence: CASSVVASGGAGPDTQYF.

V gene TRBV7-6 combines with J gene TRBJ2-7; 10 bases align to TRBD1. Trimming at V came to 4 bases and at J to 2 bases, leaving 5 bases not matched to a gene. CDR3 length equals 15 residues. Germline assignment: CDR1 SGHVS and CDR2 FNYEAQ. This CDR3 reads CASSSGQGTAYEQYF. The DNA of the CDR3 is TGTGCCAGCAGCTCGGGACAGGGGACAGCCTACGAGCAGTACTTC.

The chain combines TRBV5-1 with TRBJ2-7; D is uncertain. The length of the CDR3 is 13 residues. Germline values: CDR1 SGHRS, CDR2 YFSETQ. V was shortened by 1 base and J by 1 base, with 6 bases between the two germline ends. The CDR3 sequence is CASSLTRSYEQYF. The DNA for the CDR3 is TGCGCCAGCAGCTTGACACGTTCCTACGAGCAGTACTTC.

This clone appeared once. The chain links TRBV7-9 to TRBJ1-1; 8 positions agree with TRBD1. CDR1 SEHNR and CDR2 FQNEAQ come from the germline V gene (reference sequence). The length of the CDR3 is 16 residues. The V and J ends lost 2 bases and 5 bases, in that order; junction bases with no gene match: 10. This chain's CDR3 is CASSLSGGGRSTEAFF. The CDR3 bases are TGTGCCAGCAGCTTATCAGGGGGCGGAAGATCGACTGAAGCTTTCTTT.

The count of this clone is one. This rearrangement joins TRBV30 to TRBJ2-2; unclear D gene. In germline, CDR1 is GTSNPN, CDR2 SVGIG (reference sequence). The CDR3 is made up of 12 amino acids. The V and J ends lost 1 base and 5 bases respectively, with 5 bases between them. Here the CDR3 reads CAWSGGTGELFF. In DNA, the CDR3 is TGTGCCTGGAGTGGGGGTACCGGGGAGCTGTTTTTT.

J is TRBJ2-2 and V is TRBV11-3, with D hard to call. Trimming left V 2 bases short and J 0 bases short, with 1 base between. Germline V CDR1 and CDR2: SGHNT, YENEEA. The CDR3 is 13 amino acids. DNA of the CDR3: TGTGCCAGCAGCTTACCGAACACCGGGGAGCTGTTTTTT. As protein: CASSLPNTGELFF.